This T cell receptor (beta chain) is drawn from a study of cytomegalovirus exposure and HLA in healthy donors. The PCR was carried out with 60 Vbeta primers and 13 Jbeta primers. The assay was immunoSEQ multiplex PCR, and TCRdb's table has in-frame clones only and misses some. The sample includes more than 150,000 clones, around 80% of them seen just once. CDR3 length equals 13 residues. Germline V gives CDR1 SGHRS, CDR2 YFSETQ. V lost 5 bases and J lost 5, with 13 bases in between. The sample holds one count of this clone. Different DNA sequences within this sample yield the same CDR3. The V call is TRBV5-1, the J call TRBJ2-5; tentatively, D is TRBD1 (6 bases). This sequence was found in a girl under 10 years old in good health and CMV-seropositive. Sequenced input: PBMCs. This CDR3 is CASSEGVGETQYF. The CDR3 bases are TGCGCCAGCAGTGAGGGGGTCGGGGAGACCCAGTACTTC.